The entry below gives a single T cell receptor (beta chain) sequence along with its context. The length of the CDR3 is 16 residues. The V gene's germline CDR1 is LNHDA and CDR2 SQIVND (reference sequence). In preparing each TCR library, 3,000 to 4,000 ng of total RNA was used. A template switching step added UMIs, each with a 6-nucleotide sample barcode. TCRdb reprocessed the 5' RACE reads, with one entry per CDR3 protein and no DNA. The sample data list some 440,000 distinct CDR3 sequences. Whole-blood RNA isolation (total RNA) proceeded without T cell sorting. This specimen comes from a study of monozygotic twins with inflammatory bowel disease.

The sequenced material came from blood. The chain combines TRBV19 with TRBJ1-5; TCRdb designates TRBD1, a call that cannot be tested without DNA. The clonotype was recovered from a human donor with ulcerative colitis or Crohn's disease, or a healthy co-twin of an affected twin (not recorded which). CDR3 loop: CASSVKTGTANQPQHF.